Listed below are T cell receptor beta chains from one sample, sequenced in a study of siplizumab effects on memory and regulatory T cells. Only in-frame clones appear in the TCRdb table, and some are missing; sequencing was by immunoSEQ multiplex PCR. This sample has some 100,000 clones, with about 92% found just once. The specimen sequenced was Tregs sorted from blood. These receptors were obtained from a human donor in good health. CDR3s leave out the opening cysteine and the closing phenylalanine or tryptophan.

V: TRBV6-5
CDR3: ASSFNRGDSPLH

V: TRBV29-1
CDR3: SVLTQGIGYT

V: TRBV28
CDR3: ASSFREKLF

V: TRBV5-8
CDR3: ASSLGGRSNQPQH

V: TRBV28
CDR3: ASSLFRRGAGETQY

V: TRBV2
CDR3: ASSEGTASGGYT

V: TRBV19
CDR3: ASYLTGGYTGELF

V: TRBV5-1
CDR3: ASSLATVPNDEQY

V: TRBV15
CDR3: ATSRDGRKHQETQY

V: TRBV5-1
CDR3: ASSSPGQGGNTIY

V: TRBV7-2
CDR3: ASSDSGRRSTDTQY

V: TRBV5-1
CDR3: ASSGGQVGTEAF

V: TRBV7-8
CDR3: ASSLEYQETQY

V: TRBV6-1
CDR3: ASRPPYNSPLH

V: TRBV6-1
CDR3: ASGTGSDTQY

V: TRBV6-5
CDR3: ASSPRTGTSYEQY

V: TRBV18
CDR3: ASPKEDTGELF

V: TRBV6-6
CDR3: ASSYSGEQF

V: TRBV6-1
CDR3: ASSRDRYTEAF

V: TRBV6-6
CDR3: ASSFQTSGEETQY

V: TRBV6-4
CDR3: ASSTSGGAYEQY

V: TRBV30
CDR3: ACPPQTGGTNYGYT

V: TRBV6-5
CDR3: ASSPLGGGNTIY

V: TRBV25-1
CDR3: ASALVSGNTIY

V: TRBV5-1
CDR3: ASSFDAQVSGYT

V: TRBV11-2
CDR3: ATSGGGTEAF

V: TRBV18
CDR3: ASSPQTGGYT

V: TRBV6-6
CDR3: ASSFRGTRGGDEQY

V: TRBV6-1
CDR3: ASSEWGMTGVYEQY

V: TRBV7-8
CDR3: ASTPSGLAGPYSSYNEQF

V: TRBV27
CDR3: ATRRGLAGMVSWETQY

V: TRBV19
CDR3: ASSLTGDSYNEQF

V: TRBV6-1
CDR3: ASRGQGANQPQH

V: TRBV7-8
CDR3: ASSLAWTSNNEQF

V: TRBV11-2
CDR3: ASSVLGVETLYGYT

V: TRBV6-1
CDR3: ASIEEANFFSYT

V: TRBV5-3
CDR3: ARSSSSGRFGEQF

V: TRBV6-4
CDR3: ASTPDLYPYEQY

V: TRBV19
CDR3: ASSPIDRGAEAF

V: TRBV6-1
CDR3: ASTITGLVTIY

V: TRBV7-3
CDR3: ASSLRPGPNYGYT

V: TRBV10-3
CDR3: AIRQGAGEKLF

V: TRBV5-1
CDR3: ASSLEGLSATQY

V: TRBV5-8
CDR3: ASSLDRGFSINEQF

V: TRBV6-6
CDR3: ASSQGQGAYEQY

V: TRBV6-1
CDR3: ASTTGVNYGYT

V: TRBV2
CDR3: ASSDHNQPQH

V: TRBV5-1
CDR3: ASSGGAGTYGYT

V: TRBV5-1
CDR3: ASSLTYSGLGTEAF

V: TRBV27
CDR3: ASSLRLAGGPYEQY

V: TRBV19
CDR3: ASRRPGQASSGNTIY

V: TRBV6-5
CDR3: ASSDPPRQTQY

V: TRBV6-5
CDR3: ASSYSVGGTEAF

V: TRBV10-2
CDR3: ASRTGVGNTIY

V: TRBV6-6
CDR3: ASSYSGGVEQF

V: TRBV13
CDR3: ASSPGEHANTGELF

V: TRBV7-2
CDR3: ASSLSRQGAF

V: TRBV4-2
CDR3: ASSSGTSGGEETQY

V: TRBV5-1
CDR3: ASSWDTDTQY

V: TRBV9
CDR3: ASSPQVFGAEAF